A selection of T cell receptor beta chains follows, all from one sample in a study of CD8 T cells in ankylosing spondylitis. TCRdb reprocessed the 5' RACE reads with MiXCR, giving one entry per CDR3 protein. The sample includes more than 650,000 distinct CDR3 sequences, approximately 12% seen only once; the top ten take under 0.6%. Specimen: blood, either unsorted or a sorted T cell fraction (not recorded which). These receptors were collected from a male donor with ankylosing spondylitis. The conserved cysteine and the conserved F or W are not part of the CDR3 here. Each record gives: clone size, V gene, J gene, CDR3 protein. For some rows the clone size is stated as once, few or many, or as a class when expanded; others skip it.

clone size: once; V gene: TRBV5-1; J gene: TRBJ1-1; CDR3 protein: ASQLPGRELRGNTEAF
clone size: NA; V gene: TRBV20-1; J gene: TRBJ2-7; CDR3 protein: SASFGTPNEQY
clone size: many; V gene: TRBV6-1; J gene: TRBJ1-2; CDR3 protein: ASRLGRNYGYT
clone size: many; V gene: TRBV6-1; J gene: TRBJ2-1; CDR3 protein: ASRGGLAVFNEQF
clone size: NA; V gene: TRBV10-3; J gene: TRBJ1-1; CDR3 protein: AITRTGGKNTEAF
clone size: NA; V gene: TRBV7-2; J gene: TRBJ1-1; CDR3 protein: ASSLAGGITEAF
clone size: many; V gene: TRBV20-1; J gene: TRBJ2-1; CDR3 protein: SVGQGGLDEQF
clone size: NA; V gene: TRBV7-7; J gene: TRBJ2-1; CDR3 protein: ASSSVTGDNEQF
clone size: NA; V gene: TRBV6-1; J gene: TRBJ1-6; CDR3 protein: ASSLRTGGDSPLH
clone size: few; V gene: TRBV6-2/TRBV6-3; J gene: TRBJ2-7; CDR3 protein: ASSYTNSTYSYEQY
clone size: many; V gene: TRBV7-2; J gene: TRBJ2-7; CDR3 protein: ASSLGISYEQY
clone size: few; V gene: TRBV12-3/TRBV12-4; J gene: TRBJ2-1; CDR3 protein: ASSLGKGPAGGYNEQF
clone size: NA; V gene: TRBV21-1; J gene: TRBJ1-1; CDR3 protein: ASSNVGQGPMNTEAF
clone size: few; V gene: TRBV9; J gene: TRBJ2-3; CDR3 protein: ASSSQFRDTQY
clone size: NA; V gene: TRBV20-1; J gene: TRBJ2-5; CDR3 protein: SAPPGLAGLQETQY
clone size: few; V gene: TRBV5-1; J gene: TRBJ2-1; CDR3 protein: ASSLGRLDYNEQF
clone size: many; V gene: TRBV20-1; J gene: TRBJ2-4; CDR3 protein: SAGTAAKNIQY
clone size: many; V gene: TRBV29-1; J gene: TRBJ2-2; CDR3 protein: SVGSSGTNTGELF
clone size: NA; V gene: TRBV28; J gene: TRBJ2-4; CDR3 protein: ASSLMGAKNIQY
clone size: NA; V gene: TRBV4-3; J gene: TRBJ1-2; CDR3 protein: ASSQEQGGDYGYT
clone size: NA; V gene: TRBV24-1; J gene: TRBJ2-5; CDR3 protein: ATSGQQGARETQY
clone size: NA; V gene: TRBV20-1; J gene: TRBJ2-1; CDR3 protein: SAPHTGAYNEQF
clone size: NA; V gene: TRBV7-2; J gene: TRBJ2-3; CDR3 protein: ASSRNLGDTQY
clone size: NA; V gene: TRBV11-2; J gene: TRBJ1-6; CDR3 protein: ASSSWDSLNSPLH
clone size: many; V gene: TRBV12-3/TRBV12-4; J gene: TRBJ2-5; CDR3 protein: ASSRRTVQETQY
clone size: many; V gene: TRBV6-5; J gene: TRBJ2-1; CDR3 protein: ASSYQGLVPNEQF
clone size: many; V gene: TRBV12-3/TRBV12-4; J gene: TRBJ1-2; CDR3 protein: ASSPQGSNYGYT
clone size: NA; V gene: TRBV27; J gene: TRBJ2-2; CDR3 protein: ASRSTNTGELF
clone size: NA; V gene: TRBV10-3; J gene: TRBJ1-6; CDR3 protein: AIRTGRDNSPLH
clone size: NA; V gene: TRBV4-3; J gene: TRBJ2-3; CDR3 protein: ASSPASGDTQY
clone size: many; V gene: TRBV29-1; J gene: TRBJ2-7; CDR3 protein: SVEGRAGGVTYEQY
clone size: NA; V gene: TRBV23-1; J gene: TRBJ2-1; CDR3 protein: ASSQSRGGQYNEQF
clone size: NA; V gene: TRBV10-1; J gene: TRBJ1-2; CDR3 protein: ASSSGFYGYT
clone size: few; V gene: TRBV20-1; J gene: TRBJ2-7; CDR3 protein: STYRGGEQY
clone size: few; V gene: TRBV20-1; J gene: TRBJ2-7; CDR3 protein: SVGYEQY
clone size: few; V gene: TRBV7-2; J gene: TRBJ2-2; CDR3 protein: ASSPPLGGTGELF
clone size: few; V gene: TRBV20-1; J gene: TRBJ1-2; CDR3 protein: SARDLVAHGYT
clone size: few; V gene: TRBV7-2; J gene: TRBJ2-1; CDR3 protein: ASRPPGLVSYNEQF
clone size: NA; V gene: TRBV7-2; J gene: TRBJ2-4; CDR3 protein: ASSLAGGLDIQY
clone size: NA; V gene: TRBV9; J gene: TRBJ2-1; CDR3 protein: ASSEEEGRQF
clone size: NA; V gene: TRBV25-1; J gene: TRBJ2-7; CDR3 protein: ASTPRGTSGYEQY
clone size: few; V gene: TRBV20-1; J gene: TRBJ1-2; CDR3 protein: SAFRLQAGGYT
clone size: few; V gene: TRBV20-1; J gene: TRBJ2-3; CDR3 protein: SASWTPGSTDTQY
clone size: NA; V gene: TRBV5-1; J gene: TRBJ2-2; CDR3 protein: ASSLDAWGSNTGELF
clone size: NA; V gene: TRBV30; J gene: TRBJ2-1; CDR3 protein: AWSLASSYNEQF
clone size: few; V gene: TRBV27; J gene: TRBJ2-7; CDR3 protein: ASITGGASERYEQY
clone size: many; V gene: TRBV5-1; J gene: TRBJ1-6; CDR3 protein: ASSLGAATNSPLH
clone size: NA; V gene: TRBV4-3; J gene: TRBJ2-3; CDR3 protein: ASSQGYKDTQY
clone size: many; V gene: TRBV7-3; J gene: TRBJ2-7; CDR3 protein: ASRRDRTYEQY
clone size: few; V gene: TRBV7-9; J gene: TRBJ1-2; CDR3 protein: ASSARTMHNYGYT
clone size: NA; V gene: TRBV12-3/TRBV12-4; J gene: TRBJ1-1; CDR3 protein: ASSPRTVVNTEAF